This T cell receptor beta chain was captured in a study of regulatory and conventional T cells in RAG deficiency. Generated by immunoSEQ multiplex PCR, the TCRdb table keeps only in-frame clones and is missing some. The sample has roughly 35,000 clones; around 91% are singletons. CDR1 SGHAT and CDR2 FQNNGV come from the germline V gene. Trimming removed 5 bases from V and 1 base from J; junction bases left unmatched: 10. The CDR3 totals 16 residues. The data also belong to a second study, concerning regulatory T cells. This second study says: Amplification used 52 TRBV primers and 13 TRBJ primers.

This chain connects TRBV11-2 to TRBJ2-7; TRBD2 matches 8 bases. Sequenced input: CD8+ T cells sorted from blood. The TCR comes from a human donor in good health. CDR3 sequence reads: CASSDRAGGGSYEQYF. DNA of the CDR3: TGTGCCAGCAGCGATCGTGCGGGGGGTGGGTCCTACGAGCAGTACTTC.